This TCR beta chain was captured by sequencing in a study of T cell responses to AZD1222 COVID-19 vaccine. The trim removed 5 bases at V and 0 bases at J, leaving 8 bases unmatched. Germline assignment: CDR1 SGHTA and CDR2 FQGNSA. This CDR3 spans 17 amino acids. In its sample, this clone was seen a few times. Second-dose intervals of approximately 4 or approximately 12 weeks were pooled. The assay was immunoSEQ multiplex PCR, and TCRdb's table has in-frame clones only and misses some. The sample contains roughly 120,000 clones, around nine tenths of which appear only once. This clonotype was obtained from an adult who received the AZD1222 COVID-19 vaccine. The chain joins TRBV7-2 to TRBJ2-5, with 11 bases fitting TRBD1. This material consisted of peripheral blood, taken 28 days after the second AZD1222 dose. The CDR3 region has the DNA TGTGCCAGCAGCCAAGGACAGGGGGCGCGTTACCAAGAGACCCAGTACTTC. It translates to CASSQGQGARYQETQYF.